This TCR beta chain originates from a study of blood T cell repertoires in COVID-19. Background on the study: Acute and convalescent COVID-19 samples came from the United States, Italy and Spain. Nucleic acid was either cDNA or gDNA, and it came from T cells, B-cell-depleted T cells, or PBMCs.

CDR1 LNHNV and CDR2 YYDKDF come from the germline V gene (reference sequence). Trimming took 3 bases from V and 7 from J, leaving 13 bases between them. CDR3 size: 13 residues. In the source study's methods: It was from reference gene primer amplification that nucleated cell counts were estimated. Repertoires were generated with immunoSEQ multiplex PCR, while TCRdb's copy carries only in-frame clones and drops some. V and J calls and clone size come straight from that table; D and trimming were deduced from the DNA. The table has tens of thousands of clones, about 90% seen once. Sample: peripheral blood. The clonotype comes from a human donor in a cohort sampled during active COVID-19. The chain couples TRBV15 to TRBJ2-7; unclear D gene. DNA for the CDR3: TGTGCCACCAGCAGGCCTGGCCCTTTTGAGCAGTACTTC. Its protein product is CATSRPGPFEQYF. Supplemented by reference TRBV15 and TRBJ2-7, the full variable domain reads DAMVIQNPRYQVTQFGKPVTLSCSQTLNHNVMYWYQQKSSQAPKLLFHYYDKDFNNEADTPDNFQSRRPNTSFCFLDIRSPGLGDTAMYLCATSRPGPFEQYFGPGTRLTVT.